The clone carrying this T cell receptor beta chain was detected a few times. Its antigen remains unidentified. This CDR3 contains 16 residues. The V gene lost 5 bases and the J gene lost 0 bases, with 14 bases spanning the gap. In germline, CDR1 is SGHTA, CDR2 FQGTGA. The data were obtained in a study of vaccination effects on CD4 cells after COVID-19. Study in general: A median of 72 days separated the second dose and sampling.

Profiled with immunoSEQ multiplex PCR; TCRdb holds only in-frame clones, not every one. The data contain 25,000 to 30,000 clones, about 75% of them seen just once; the ten biggest clones take up around 6.5%. Using viral peptide pools, the ViraFEST assay grew out antigen-specific CD4+ T cells prior to sequencing. The culture ran for roughly ten days before CD4+ T cells were isolated. Either the mRNA-1273 or the BNT162b2 vaccine was given to participants as two doses. According to the study, vaccine recipients showed no prior SARS-CoV-2 infection and negative nucleocapsid antibodies. This chain joins TRBV7-3 and TRBJ2-1; no reliable D call. The source is a human donor who received a COVID-19 vaccine. Some clones in this sample may be carry-over from other donors' samples. Sequenced here: CD4+ T cells from PBMCs cultured with SARS-CoV-2 spike peptides, sampled after COVID-19 vaccination. CDR3 amino acids: CASSGMQASSYNEQFF. The CDR3 DNA is TGTGCCAGCAGCGGGATGCAGGCGAGCTCCTACAATGAGCAGTTCTTC. The whole variable domain, filled in from reference TRBV7-3 and TRBJ2-1, reads GAGVSQTPSNKVTEKGKYVELRCDPISGHTALYWYRQSLGQGPEFLIYFQGTGAADDSGLPNDRFFAVRPEGSVSTLKIQRTERGDSAVYLCASSGMQASSYNEQFFGPGTRLTVL.